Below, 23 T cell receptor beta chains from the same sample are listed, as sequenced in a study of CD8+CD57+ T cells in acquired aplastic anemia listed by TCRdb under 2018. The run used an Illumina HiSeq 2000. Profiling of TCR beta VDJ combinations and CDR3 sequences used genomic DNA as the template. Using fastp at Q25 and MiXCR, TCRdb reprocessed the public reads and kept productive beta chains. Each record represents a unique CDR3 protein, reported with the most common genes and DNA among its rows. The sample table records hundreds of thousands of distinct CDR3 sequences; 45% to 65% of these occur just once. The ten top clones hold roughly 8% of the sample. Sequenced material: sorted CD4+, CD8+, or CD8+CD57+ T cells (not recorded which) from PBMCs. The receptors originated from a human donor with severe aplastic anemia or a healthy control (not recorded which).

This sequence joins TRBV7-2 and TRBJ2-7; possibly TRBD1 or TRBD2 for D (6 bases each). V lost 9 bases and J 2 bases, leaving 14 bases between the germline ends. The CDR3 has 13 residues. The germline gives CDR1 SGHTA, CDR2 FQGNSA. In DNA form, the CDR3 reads TGTGCCAGAAGGGGGACTTTTACCTACGAGCAGTACTTC. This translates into CARRGTFTYEQYF.

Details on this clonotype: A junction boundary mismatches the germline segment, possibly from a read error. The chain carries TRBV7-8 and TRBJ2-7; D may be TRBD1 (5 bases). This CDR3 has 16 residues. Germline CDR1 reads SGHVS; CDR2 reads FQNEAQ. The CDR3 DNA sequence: TGTGCCAGCAGCTTAGCGGCGCTTCCTGGGGCCTACAAGCAGTACTTC. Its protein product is CASSLAALPGAYKQYF.

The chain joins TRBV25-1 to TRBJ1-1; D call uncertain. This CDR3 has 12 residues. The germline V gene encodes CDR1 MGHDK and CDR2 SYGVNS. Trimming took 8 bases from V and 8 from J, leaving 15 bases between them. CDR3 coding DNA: TGTGCCAGCTTAGGAGCAGACTCGGAAGCTTTCTTT. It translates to CASLGADSEAFF.

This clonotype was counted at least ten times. CDR3: CASSDHGTESLAKNIQYF. The CDR3 DNA is TGTGCCAGCAGCGACCACGGGACAGAATCACTAGCCAAAAACATTCAGTACTTC. The rearrangement uses TRBV5-8 and TRBJ2-4; 7 bases agree with TRBD1. The germline V gene has CDR1 SGHTS and CDR2 YDEGEE. The CDR3 is 18 amino acids. After removal of 4 bases from V and 0 bases from J, the junction contained 13 bases not matched to a gene.

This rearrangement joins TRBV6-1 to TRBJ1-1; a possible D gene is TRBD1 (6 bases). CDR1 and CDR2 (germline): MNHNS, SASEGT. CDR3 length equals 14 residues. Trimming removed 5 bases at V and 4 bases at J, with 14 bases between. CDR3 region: CASSLGGWGTEAFF. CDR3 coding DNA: TGTGCCAGCAGTTTAGGGGGTTGGGGCACTGAAGCTTTCTTT.

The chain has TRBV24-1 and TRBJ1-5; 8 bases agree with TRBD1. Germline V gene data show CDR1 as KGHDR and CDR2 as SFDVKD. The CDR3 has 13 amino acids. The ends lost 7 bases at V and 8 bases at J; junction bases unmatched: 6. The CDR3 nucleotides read TGTGCCACCAGGCAGGACAGGGCGAAGCCCCAGCATTTT. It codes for CATRQDRAKPQHF.

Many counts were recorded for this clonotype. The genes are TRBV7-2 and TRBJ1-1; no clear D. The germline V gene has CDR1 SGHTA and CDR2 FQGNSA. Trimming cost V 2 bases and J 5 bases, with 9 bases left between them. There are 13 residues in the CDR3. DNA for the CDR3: TGTGCCAGCAGCTTATGGTCCGCAACTGAAGCTTTCTTT. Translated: CASSLWSATEAFF.

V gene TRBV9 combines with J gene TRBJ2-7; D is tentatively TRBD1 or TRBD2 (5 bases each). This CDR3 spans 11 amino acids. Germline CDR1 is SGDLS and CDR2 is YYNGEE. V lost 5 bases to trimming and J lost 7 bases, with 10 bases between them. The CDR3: CASRGTGEQYF. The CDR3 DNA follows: TGTGCCAGCAGGGGGACCGGGGAGCAGTACTTC.

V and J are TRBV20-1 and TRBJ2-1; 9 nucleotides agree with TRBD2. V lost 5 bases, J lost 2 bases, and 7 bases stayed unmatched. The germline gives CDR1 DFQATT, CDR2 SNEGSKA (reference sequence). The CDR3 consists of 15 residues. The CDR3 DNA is TGCAGTGCTTATGATAGCGGGGGCACCTACAATGAGCAGTTCTTC. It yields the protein CSAYDSGGTYNEQFF.

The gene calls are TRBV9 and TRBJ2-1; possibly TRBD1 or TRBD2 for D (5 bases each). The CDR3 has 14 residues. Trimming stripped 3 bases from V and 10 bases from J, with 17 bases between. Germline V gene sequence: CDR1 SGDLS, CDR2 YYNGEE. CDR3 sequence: CASSGPGRGVEQFF. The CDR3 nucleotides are TGTGCCAGCAGCGGACCGGGACGGGGTGTAGAGCAGTTCTTC.

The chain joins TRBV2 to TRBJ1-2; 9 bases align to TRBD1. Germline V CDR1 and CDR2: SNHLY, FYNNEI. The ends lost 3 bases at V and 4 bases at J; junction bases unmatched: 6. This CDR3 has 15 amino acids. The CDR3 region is CASSEDRGPTYGYTF. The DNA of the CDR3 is TGTGCCAGCAGTGAGGACAGGGGTCCAACCTATGGCTACACCTTC.

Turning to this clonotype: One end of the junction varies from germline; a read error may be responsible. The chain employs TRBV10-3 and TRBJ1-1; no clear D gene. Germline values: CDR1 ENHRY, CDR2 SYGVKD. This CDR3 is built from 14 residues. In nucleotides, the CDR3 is TGTGCCATCAGTGAAAAGGGTATGAACGCTGAAGCCTTCTTT. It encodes CAISEKGMNAEAFF.

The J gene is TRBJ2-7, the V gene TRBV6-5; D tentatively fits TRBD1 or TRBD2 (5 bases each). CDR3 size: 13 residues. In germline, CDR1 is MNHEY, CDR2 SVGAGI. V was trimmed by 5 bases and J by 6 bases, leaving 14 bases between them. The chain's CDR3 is CASSAGAEGEQYF. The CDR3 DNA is TGTGCCAGCAGTGCCGGGGCCGAGGGCGAGCAGTACTTC.

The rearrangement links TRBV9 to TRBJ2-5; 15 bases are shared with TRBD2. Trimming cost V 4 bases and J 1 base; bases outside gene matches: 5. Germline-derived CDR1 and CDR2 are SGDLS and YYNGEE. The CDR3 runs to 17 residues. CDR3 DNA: TGTGCCAGCAGCACAGCGGGACTAGCGGGGGGCCAAGAGACCCAGTACTTC. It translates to CASSTAGLAGGQETQYF. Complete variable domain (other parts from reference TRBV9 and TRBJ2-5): DSGVTQTPKHLITATGQRVTLRCSPRSGDLSVYWYQQSLDQGLQFLIQYYNGEERAKGNILERFSAQQFPDLHSELNLSSLELGDSALYFCASSTAGLAGGQETQYFGPGTRLLVL.

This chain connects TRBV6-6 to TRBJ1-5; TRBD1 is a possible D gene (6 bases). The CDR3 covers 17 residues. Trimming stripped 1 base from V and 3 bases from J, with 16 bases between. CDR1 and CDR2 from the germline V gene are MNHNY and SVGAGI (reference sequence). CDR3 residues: CASSYWGGAITNQPQHF. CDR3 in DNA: TGTGCCAGCAGTTACTGGGGGGGGGCAATTACCAATCAGCCCCAGCATTTT.

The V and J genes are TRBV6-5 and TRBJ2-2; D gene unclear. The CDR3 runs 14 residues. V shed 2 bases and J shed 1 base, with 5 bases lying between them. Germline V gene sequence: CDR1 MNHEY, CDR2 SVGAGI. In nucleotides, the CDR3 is TGTGCCAGCAGTTACGGCAGGAACACCGGGGAGCTGTTTTTT. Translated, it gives CASSYGRNTGELFF.

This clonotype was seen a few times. DNA for the CDR3: TGTGCCAGCAGGGGACAGCCTGACAATAATTCACCCCTCCACTTT. Protein product: CASRGQPDNNSPLHF. V gene TRBV6-6 combines with J gene TRBJ1-6; 7 bases agree with TRBD1. Germline trimming cut 6 bases from V and 5 bases from J; bases unmatched to any gene: 7. Germline V gene sequence: CDR1 MNHNY, CDR2 SVGAGI (reference sequence). The CDR3 length is 15 residues.

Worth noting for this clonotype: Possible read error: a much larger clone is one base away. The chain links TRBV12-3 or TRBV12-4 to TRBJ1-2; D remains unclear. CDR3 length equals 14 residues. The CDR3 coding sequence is TGTGCCGGCAGGATGGTGGGAGAAACGAATGGCTACACCTTC. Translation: CAGRMVGETNGYTF.

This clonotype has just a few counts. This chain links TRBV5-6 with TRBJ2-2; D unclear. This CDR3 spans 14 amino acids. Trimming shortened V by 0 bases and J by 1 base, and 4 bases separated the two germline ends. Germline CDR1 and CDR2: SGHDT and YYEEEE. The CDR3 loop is CASSLVGNTGELFF. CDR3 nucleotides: TGTGCCAGCAGCTTGGTAGGGAACACCGGGGAGCTGTTTTTT.

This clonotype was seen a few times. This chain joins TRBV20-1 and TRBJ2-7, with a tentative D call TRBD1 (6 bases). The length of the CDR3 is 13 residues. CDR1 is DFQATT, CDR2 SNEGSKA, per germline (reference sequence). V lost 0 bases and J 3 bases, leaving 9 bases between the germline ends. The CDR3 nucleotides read TGCAGTGCTAGAGAGGGACAAAACTACGAGCAGTACTTC. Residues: CSAREGQNYEQYF.

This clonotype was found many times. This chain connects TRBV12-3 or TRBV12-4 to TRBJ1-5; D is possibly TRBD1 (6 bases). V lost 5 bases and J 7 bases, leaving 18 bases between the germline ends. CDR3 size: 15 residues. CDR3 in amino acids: CASSLTFSGDQPQHF. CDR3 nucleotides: TGTGCCAGCAGTCTTACATTCTCAGGGGACCAGCCCCAGCATTTT.

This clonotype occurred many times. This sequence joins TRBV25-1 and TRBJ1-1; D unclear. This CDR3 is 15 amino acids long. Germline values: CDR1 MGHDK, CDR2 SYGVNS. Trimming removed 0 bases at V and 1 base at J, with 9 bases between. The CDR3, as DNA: TGTGCCAGCAGTGAATATCTAGAACCGAACACTGAAGCTTTCTTT. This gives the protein CASSEYLEPNTEAFF.

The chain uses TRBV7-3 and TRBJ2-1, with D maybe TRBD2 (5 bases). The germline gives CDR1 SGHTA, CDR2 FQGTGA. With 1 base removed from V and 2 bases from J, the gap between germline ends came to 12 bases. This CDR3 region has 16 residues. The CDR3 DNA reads TGTGCCAGCAGCTTAAGTGGGAGTATGACCTACAATGAGCAGTTCTTC. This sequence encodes CASSLSGSMTYNEQFF.